This TCR beta chain was captured by sequencing in a study of sequential checkpoint blockade in melanoma. Treatment described: randomized to nivolumab then ipilimumab (arm A) or the reverse (arm B). From thawed PBMCs, live CD3+CD8+ cells negative for CD19 and CD56 were sorted. The data were produced by immunoSEQ multiplex PCR, yet TCRdb's version contains in-frame clones alone and is incomplete. This sample yields around 18,000 clones, of which approximately 69% are seen a single time; about 19% belongs to the top ten. The CDR3 length is 14 residues. The germline V gene encodes CDR1 MDHEN and CDR2 SYDVKM. V was cut by 1 base and J by 1 base, with 7 bases left in between.

V gene TRBV28 combines with J gene TRBJ1-1, with D possibly being TRBD1 (5 bases). This TCR was sampled from a human donor with melanoma. This material consisted of CD8+ T cells sorted from blood (inferred from file names), taken from a patient given nivolumab and ipilimumab in sequence. The CDR3 DNA reads as TGTGCCAGCAGTTTATATACAGGGAACACTGAAGCTTTCTTT. Protein product: CASSLYTGNTEAFF.